This TCR beta chain was sequenced during a study of blood T cell repertoires in COVID-19. On the study more broadly: PBMCs, B-cell-depleted T cells, or T cells were the source of the cDNA or gDNA that made up the material.

Per the germline V gene, CDR1 is SGHRS and CDR2 is YFSETQ. V lost 0 bases to trimming and J lost 6 bases, with 12 bases between them. The CDR3 consists of 14 residues. Original methodology: Cell counts per sample came from amplifying reference gene primers. The method was immunoSEQ multiplex PCR; TCRdb's version includes in-frame clones alone and lacks a portion of them. Clone size and the V and J calls come from that table; the DNA yielded D and trimming. Among around 250,000 clones listed, about 90% were seen once. Those enrolled, adults aged roughly 18 to 95 years, came from about 24 US areas. The rearrangement links TRBV5-1 to TRBJ1-2; a possible D gene is TRBD1 (5 bases). Sequencing was performed on PBMCs or T cells enriched from blood (not recorded which). This TCR came from a human donor in a cohort exposed to, infected with or recovered from COVID-19 (not recorded which). The donor label of this sample is uncertain. Written as DNA, the CDR3 is TGCGCCAGCAGCTTGGGGGGTGACAGTGATGGCTACACCTTC. The encoded protein is CASSLGGDSDGYTF.